Listed here is a single TCR beta chain. In the source study's methods: Researchers report that nucleated cell counts were estimated from reference gene primer amplification. TCRdb keeps only in-frame clones here, not all; method: immunoSEQ multiplex PCR. D and trimming were read from the DNA, whereas the V and J calls and clone size are those reported in that table. The data hold approximately 260,000 clones, with around 90% observed a single time. The sample comes from a study of blood T cell repertoires in COVID-19. Study as a whole: The United States, Italy and Spain supplied acute and convalescent COVID-19 samples. PBMCs, B-cell-depleted T cells, or T cells were the source of the cDNA or gDNA that made up the material.

The CDR3 is 16 residues long. The J segment lost 2 bases and the V segment lost 4 bases, leaving 8 bases of the junction unmatched. Per germline, CDR1 SNHLY and CDR2 FYNNEI. What was sequenced was peripheral blood. This TCR was sampled from a man aged 50-60 years with acute or convalescent COVID-19. The chain combines TRBV2 with TRBJ2-1; TRBD2 agrees at 7 bases. In DNA, the CDR3 is TGTGCCAGCAGTGCTCCGGGACTACTCCCCTACAATGAGCAGTTCTTC. Protein sequence: CASSAPGLLPYNEQFF.